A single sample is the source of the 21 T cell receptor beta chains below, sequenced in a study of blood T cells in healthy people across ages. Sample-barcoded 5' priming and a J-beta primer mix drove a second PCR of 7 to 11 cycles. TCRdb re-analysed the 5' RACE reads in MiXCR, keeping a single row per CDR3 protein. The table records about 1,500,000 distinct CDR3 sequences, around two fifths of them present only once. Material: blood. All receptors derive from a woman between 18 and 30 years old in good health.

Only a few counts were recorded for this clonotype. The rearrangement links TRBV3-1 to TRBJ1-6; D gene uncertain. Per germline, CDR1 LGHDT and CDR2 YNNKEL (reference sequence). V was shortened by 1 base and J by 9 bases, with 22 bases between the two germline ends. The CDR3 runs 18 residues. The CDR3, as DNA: TGTGCCAGCAGCCAAGGCCCTCGAGGAGGTACCCTAAGTTCACCCCTCCACTTT. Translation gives CASSQGPRGGTLSSPLHF.

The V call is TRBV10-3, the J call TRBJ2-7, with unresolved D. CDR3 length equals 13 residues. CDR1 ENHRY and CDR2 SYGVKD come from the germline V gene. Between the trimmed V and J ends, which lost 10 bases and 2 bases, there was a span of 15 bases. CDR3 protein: CATDAGPTYEQYF. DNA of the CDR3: TGTGCCACCGACGCAGGCCCTACCTACGAGCAGTACTTC.

CDR3 DNA: TGTGCCAGCAGTGAAGGCGGCAGTTCACCCCTCCACTTT. Its translation is CASSEGGSSPLHF. The chain is built from TRBV2 and TRBJ1-6, with no clear D. The V gene lost 1 base and the J gene lost 9 bases, with 7 bases spanning the gap. The CDR3 spans 13 residues. In germline, CDR1 is SNHLY, CDR2 FYNNEI.

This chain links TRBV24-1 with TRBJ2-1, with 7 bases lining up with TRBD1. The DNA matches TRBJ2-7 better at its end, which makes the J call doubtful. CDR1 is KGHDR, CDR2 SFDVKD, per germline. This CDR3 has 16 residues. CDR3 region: CATSDADRISYNEQYF. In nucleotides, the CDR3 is TGTGCCACCAGTGACGCGGACAGGATCTCCTACAATGAGCAGTACTTC.

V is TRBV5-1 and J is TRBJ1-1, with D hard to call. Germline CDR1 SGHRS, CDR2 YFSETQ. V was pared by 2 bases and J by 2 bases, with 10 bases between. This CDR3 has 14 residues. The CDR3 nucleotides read TGCGCCAGCAGCTTCGGAAATACTAACACTGAAGCTTTCTTT. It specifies CASSFGNTNTEAFF.

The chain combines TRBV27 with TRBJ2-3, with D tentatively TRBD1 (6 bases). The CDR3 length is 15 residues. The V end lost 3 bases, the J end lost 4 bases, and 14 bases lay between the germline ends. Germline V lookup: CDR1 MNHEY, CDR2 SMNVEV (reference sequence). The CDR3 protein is CASSFWAGESDTQYF. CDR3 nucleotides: TGTGCCAGCAGTTTTTGGGCAGGGGAGTCAGATACGCAGTATTTT.

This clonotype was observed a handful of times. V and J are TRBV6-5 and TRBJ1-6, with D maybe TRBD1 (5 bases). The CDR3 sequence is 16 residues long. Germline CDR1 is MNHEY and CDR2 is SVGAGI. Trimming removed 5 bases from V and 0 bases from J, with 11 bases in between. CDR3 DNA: TGTGCCAGCAGTCCCGGGGCAAGCTCCTATAATTCACCCCTCCACTTT. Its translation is CASSPGASSYNSPLHF.

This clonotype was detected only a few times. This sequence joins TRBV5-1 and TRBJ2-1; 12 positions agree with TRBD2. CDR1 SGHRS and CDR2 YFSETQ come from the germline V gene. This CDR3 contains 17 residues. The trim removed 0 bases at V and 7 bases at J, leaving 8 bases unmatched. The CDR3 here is CASSLAGLAGGLNEQFF. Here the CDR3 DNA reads TGCGCCAGCAGCTTGGCCGGCCTAGCGGGAGGGTTGAATGAGCAGTTCTTC.

The DNA of the CDR3 is TGTGCCAGCAATCGACAGGGACCGAACACTGAAGCTTTCTTT. Its protein is CASNRQGPNTEAFF. The gene calls are TRBV27 and TRBJ1-1, with 7 bases fitting TRBD1. Germline CDR1 reads MNHEY; CDR2 reads SMNVEV (reference sequence). CDR3 length: 14 amino acids. V lost 7 bases and J lost 1; bases outside the gene matches: 6.

The CDR3 nucleotides read TGTGCTAGTGGTTTCCTAGCGGGCGGCACCGGGGAGCTGTTTTTT. Translated, it gives CASGFLAGGTGELFF. This chain links TRBV12-5 with TRBJ2-2, with 8 positions matching TRBD2. This CDR3 contains 15 residues. Trimming at V came to 3 bases and at J to 4 bases, leaving 4 bases not matched to a gene. CDR1 is LGHNT and CDR2 is FRNRAP in the germline V gene.

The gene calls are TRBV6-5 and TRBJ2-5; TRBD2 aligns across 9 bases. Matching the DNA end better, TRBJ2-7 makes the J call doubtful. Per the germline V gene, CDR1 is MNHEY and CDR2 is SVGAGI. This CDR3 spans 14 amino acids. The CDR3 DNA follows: TGTGCCAGCAGTGGCCCTAGCGGGGACTACGAGCAGTACTTC. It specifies CASSGPSGDYEQYF.

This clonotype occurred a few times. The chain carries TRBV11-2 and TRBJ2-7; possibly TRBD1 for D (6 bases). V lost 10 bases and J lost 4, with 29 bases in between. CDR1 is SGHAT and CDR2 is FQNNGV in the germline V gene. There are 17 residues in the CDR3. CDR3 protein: CATTMGVSGTTLYEQYF. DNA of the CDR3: TGTGCCACTACTATGGGCGTCTCGGGGACAACATTATACGAGCAGTACTTC.

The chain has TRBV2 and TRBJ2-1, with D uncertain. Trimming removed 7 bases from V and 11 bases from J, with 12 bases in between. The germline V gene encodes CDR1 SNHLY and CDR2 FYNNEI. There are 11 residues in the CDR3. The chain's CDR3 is CASKSVDQQFF. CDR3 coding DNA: TGTGCCAGCAAAAGTGTGGACCAGCAGTTCTTC.

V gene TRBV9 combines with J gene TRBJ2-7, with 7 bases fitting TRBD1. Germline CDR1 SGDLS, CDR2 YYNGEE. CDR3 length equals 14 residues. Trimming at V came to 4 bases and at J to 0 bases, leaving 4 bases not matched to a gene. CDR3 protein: CASSKDRISYEQYF. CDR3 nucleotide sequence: TGTGCCAGCAGCAAGGACAGGATCTCCTACGAGCAGTACTTC. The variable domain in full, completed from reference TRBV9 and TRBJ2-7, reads DSGVTQTPKHLITATGQRVTLRCSPRSGDLSVYWYQQSLDQGLQFLIQYYNGEERAKGNILERFSAQQFPDLHSELNLSSLELGDSALYFCASSKDRISYEQYFGPGTRLTVT.

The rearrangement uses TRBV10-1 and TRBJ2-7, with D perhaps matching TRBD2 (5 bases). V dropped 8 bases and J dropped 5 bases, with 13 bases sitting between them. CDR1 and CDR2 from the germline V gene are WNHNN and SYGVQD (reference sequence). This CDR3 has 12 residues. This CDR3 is CASPGADHEQYF. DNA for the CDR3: TGCGCCAGCCCCGGAGCGGACCACGAGCAGTACTTC.

CDR3 protein: CASSGLITETQYF. CDR3 in DNA: TGCGCCAGCAGTGGTCTAATCACAGAGACCCAGTACTTC. V and J are TRBV10-2 and TRBJ2-5; D is unresolved. Trimming shortened V by 4 bases and J by 4 bases, and 10 bases separated the two germline ends. CDR1 and CDR2 from the germline V gene are WSHSY and SAAADI. This CDR3 is 13 amino acids long.

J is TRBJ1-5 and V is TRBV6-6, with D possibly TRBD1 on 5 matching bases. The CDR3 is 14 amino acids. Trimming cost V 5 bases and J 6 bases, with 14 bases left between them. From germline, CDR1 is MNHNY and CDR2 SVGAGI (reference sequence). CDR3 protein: CASSTPQGSQPQHF. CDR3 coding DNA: TGTGCCAGCAGTACCCCCCAGGGCAGTCAGCCCCAGCATTTT.

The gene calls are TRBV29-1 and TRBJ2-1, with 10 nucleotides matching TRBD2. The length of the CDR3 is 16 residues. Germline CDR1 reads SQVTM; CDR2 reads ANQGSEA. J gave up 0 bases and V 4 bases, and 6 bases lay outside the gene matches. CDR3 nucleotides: TGCAGCGTTGGGACTAGCGGAGCCAGCTCCTACAATGAGCAGTTCTTC. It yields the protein CSVGTSGASSYNEQFF.

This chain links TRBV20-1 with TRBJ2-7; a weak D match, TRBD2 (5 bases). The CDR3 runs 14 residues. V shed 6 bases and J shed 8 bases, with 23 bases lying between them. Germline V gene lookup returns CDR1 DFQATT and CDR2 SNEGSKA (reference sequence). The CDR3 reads CSAQRASAGLKQYF. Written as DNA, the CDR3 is TGCAGTGCCCAGAGGGCATCGGCCGGTCTCAAGCAGTACTTC.

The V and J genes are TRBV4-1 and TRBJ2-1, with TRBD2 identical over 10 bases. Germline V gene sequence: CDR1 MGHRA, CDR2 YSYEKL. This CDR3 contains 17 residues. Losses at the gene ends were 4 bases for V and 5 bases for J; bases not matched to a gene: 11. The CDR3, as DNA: TGCGCCAGCAGCCGGGAGAAGGGACTAGCGTGGGACAATGAGCAGTTCTTC. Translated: CASSREKGLAWDNEQFF.

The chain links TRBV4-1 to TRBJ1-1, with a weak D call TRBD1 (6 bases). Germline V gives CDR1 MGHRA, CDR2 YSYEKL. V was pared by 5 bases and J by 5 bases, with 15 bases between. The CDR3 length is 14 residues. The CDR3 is CASSAGGLSTEAFF. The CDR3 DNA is TGCGCCAGCAGCGCGGGGGGGCTTAGTACTGAAGCTTTCTTT.